A selection of T cell receptor beta chains follows, all from one sample in a study of blood T cell repertoires in COVID-19. Profiling relied on immunoSEQ multiplex PCR, and the TCRdb table lists in-frame clones only, not all of them. This table holds around 480,000 clones, about 91% found once. Sequencing was performed on peripheral blood. The source of these receptors is a woman aged 45-59 years with COVID-19, enrolled during active disease. Both conserved end residues are part of each CDR3. A D gene is named only where the DNA matches it firmly. The size of a clone is reported for some rows only, either as once, few or many, or as a class for expanded clones.

V gene,clone size,D gene,J gene,CDR3 DNA,CDR3 protein
TRBV6-5,-,-,TRBJ1-2,TGTGCCAGCAGTAGCCAAGAAACCGGGACACCTGGCTACACCTTC,CASSSQETGTPGYTF
TRBV9,-,-,TRBJ1-3,TGTGCCAGCAGCGCCCCTTACAGGGCTGGAAACACCATATATTTT,CASSAPYRAGNTIYF
TRBV6-6,-,-,TRBJ1-1,TGTGCCAGCAGTCTACTACAGGGTCTAGGCACTGAAGCTTTCTTT,CASSLLQGLGTEAFF
TRBV7-9,many,-,TRBJ2-7,TGTGCCAGCAGAGCAGATGGGACTGGGACCTACGAGCAGTACTTC,CASRADGTGTYEQYF
TRBV3-1/TRBV3-2,-,TRBD1,TRBJ2-7,TGTGCCAGCAGCCAATGGGGGCATGGGGACAGAATCTACGAGCAGTACTTC,CASSQWGHGDRIYEQYF
TRBV7-2,-,-,TRBJ1-2,TGTGCCAGCAGCTTAGCAATGGGGGGTGGAGGCTACACCTTC,CASSLAMGGGGYTF
TRBV19,-,TRBD1,TRBJ1-2,TGTGCCAGTAGTGCCCAACCGACAGGGGGATGGGACGGCTACACCTTC,CASSAQPTGGWDGYTF
TRBV6-6,few,TRBD1,TRBJ1-5,TGTGCCAGCAGTTACTTCAACAGGGGTGGCAATCAGCCCCAGCATTTT,CASSYFNRGGNQPQHF
TRBV19,-,TRBD1,TRBJ1-3,TGTGCCAGTAGTCACAGGGGCACTGGAAACACCATATATTTT,CASSHRGTGNTIYF
TRBV6-5,-,-,TRBJ1-5,TGTGCCAGCAGGAGGACGGGGAATCAGCCCCAGCATTTT,CASRRTGNQPQHF
TRBV28,-,-,TRBJ2-6,TGTGCCAGCAGTTTATCCTCCGGGGTTTTAGGGGCCAACGTCCTGACTTTC,CASSLSSGVLGANVLTF
TRBV2,-,-,TRBJ1-2,TGTGCCAGCAGCGACAGGCTTCCGTATGGCTACACCTTC,CASSDRLPYGYTF
TRBV2,few,TRBD1,TRBJ1-5,TGTGCCAGTGGGACAGGGCCAAATCAGCCCCAGCATTTT,CASGTGPNQPQHF
TRBV19,-,-,TRBJ2-3,TGTGCCAGTAGTATAATGTCAGGTATCCCAGATACGCAGTATTTT,CASSIMSGIPDTQYF
TRBV5-1,once,-,TRBJ1-2,TGCGCCAGCAGCCCGGGGGAGCGGCAGACCAACTATGGCTACACCTTC,CASSPGERQTNYGYTF
TRBV5-5,-,-,TRBJ1-5,TGTGCCAGCAGCTTGGCTGTGACTGCTGGGCAGCCCCAGCATTTT,CASSLAVTAGQPQHF
TRBV30,-,-,TRBJ1-3,TGTGCCTGGAAGCGGGGGAAGTTTTCCTCTGGAAACACCATATATTTT,CAWKRGKFSSGNTIYF
TRBV7-3,-,TRBD1,TRBJ1-2,TGTGCCAGCAGCTTAACAGCAGGGGGCGGCTATGGCTACACCTTC,CASSLTAGGGYGYTF
TRBV5-6,once,-,TRBJ1-2,TGTGCCAGCAGTTTTGGACAGTCAGCTAACTATGGCTACACCTTC,CASSFGQSANYGYTF
TRBV30,-,-,TRBJ1-6,TGTGCCTGGAGTCGACGGGGAGGAGGATCACCCCTCCACTTT,CAWSRRGGGSPLHF
TRBV5-3,-,TRBD1,TRBJ2-7,TGTGCCAGAAGCTTACCGCCGGGACAGCAAACCTACGAGCAGTACTTC,CARSLPPGQQTYEQYF